This is a list of T cell receptor beta chains from one sample in a study of technical replicates of blood from a handful of donors. The table came from immunoSEQ multiplex PCR; TCRdb's copy has only in-frame clones and leaves some out. The data hold over 80,000 clones, with roughly 95% observed a single time. The sequenced sample was T cells isolated from PBMCs. The receptors shown here come from a human donor in good health. The CDR3 runs from the conserved cysteine through the conserved F or W. A D gene is named only where the DNA matches it firmly. A clone size is listed for some rows: how often the clone was seen (once, few, many), or a class if it is expanded.

V	D	length	J	size	DNA	CDR3
TRBV11-3	TRBD2	17	TRBJ2-7	.	TGTGCCAGCAGCTTAGAGGCTAGCGGGCGTACCTTTAGCGAGCAGTACTTC	CASSLEASGRTFSEQYF
TRBV27	TRBD1	19	TRBJ2-7	.	TGTGCCAGCAGTTTATCGAGAGTTTTATTAAATCAGGGGGCTCACGAGCAGTACTTC	CASSLSRVLLNQGAHEQYF
TRBV4-1	.	14	TRBJ2-7	.	TGCGCCAGCAGCGCTCAGCAGGGAATCTATGAGCAGTACTTC	CASSAQQGIYEQYF
TRBV6-1	.	10	TRBJ1-4	.	TGTGCCAGCAGTGGGCAAAAACTGTTTTTT	CASSGQKLFF
TRBV2	TRBD1	15	TRBJ1-2	.	TGTGCCAGCAGTGGGGTAGGGGGCAGTTCCCATGGCTACACCTTC	CASSGVGGSSHGYTF
TRBV7-8	.	12	TRBJ1-1	.	TGTGCCAGCAGCTCCCAGGTGGATGAAGCTTTCTTT	CASSSQVDEAFF
TRBV4-2	.	13	TRBJ2-7	.	TGTGCCAGCAGCCAGGGCAGACGCTACGAGCAGTACTTC	CASSQGRRYEQYF
TRBV6-1	TRBD1	16	TRBJ2-7	.	TGTGCCAGCAGTGAATTAATGACAGGGAGTGCCTACGAGCAGTACTTC	CASSELMTGSAYEQYF
TRBV14	TRBD2	16	TRBJ2-7	.	TGTGCCAGCAGCCAAGTAGGGACTAGCAGGAGCCTCGAGCAGTACTTC	CASSQVGTSRSLEQYF
TRBV5-1	TRBD2	16	TRBJ2-1	.	TGCGCCAGCAGCCCCCAGGCAGCGGGGAGTTACAATGAGCAGTTCTTC	CASSPQAAGSYNEQFF
TRBV9	.	15	TRBJ2-1	.	TGTGCCAGCAGCGTAGGATGGGGCCCCTTTAATGAGCAGTTCTTC	CASSVGWGPFNEQFF
TRBV2	.	12	TRBJ2-7	.	TGTGCCAGCGGACTTCAGGCCTACGAGCAGTACTTC	CASGLQAYEQYF
TRBV14	TRBD1	15	TRBJ2-7	.	TGTGCCAGCAGCCAAATGACAGGGAATCTCTACGAGCAGTACTTC	CASSQMTGNLYEQYF
TRBV7-2	.	14	TRBJ2-3	.	TGTGCCAGCAGCTTTGCCCCGTCGGCAGATACGCAGTATTTT	CASSFAPSADTQYF
TRBV11-2	.	15	TRBJ2-7	.	TGTGCCAGCAGCTTATGGGCAGGGACATCCTACGAGCAGTACTTC	CASSLWAGTSYEQYF
TRBV10-1	.	15	TRBJ2-4	once	TGCGCCAGCAGTGAGTCCGGGGGGCTTAAAAACATTCAGTACTTC	CASSESGGLKNIQYF
TRBV4-3	TRBD2	15	TRBJ2-7	.	TGCGCCAGCAGCCCTACCGGGACTAGCGGTTACGAGCAGTACTTC	CASSPTGTSGYEQYF
TRBV27	.	15	TRBJ2-5	.	TGTGCCAGCAGTTTATGGCAGGGCCCCCAAGAGACCCAGTACTTC	CASSLWQGPQETQYF
TRBV7-2	TRBD2	13	TRBJ2-7	.	TGTGCCAGCAGCCCTGGGGGGGTGGGGGAGCAGTACTTC	CASSPGGVGEQYF
TRBV5-1	.	13	TRBJ1-1	.	TGCGCCAGCAGCTTGAGTAGGGGCACTGAAGCTTTCTTT	CASSLSRGTEAFF
TRBV14	.	15	TRBJ1-1	.	TGTGCCAGCAGCCAAGTTTACAGGCTGAATACTGAAGCTTTCTTT	CASSQVYRLNTEAFF
TRBV4-1	.	16	TRBJ1-5	.	TGCGCCAGCAGCCAGAACTTTCGACAGTCCAATCAGCCCCAGCATTTT	CASSQNFRQSNQPQHF
TRBV27	.	15	TRBJ2-5	.	TGTGCCAGCAGTTTCTTGCGGGCGGCTCTAGAGACCCAGTACTTC	CASSFLRAALETQYF
TRBV29-1	.	14	TRBJ1-2	.	TGCAGCGTTCTCGGTTTTGGAGTTCACTATGGCTACACCTTC	CSVLGFGVHYGYTF
TRBV20-1	.	11	TRBJ1-2	few	TGCAGTGCTAGTTCAGGGCAAGGCTACACCTTC	CSASSGQGYTF
TRBV2	TRBD2	11	TRBJ2-7	.	TGTGCCAGCAGTGAAGAGAGACGGGGGGACTTC	CASSEERRGDF
TRBV29-1	.	13	TRBJ1-2	.	TGCAGCGTTGATCCCCAGGTGGACTATGGCTACACCTTC	CSVDPQVDYGYTF
TRBV9	.	15	TRBJ1-2	.	TGTGCCAGCAGCGTAGGGGCAGCTTCTAACTATGGCTACACCTTC	CASSVGAASNYGYTF
TRBV4-1	TRBD2	16	TRBJ2-1	.	TGCGCCAGCAGCCAGATCGGGACTAGCATTAACAATGAGCAGTTCTTC	CASSQIGTSINNEQFF
TRBV15	TRBD1	13	TRBJ2-7	.	TGTGCCACCACACGAACAGGGGGGTACGAGCAGTACTTC	CATTRTGGYEQYF
TRBV19	.	15	TRBJ1-1	.	TGTGCCAGTAGTATAGATTCGCAGGGTATAGGTGAAGCTTTCTTT	CASSIDSQGIGEAFF
TRBV6-5	.	13	TRBJ2-7	once	TGTGCCAGCTCGCGGGACTCTGCCTACGAGCAGTACTTC	CASSRDSAYEQYF
TRBV25-1	.	11	TRBJ1-2	.	TGTGCCAGCGGGGGGGACTATGGCTACACCTTC	CASGGDYGYTF
TRBV5-1	.	12	TRBJ1-1	.	TGCGCCAGCAGCGTACGGGGAACTGAAGCTTTCTTT	CASSVRGTEAFF
TRBV9	TRBD1	17	TRBJ1-2	once	TGTGCCAGCAGCGTATCAGACAGGGCCCTAGCTAACTATGGCTACACCTTC	CASSVSDRALANYGYTF
TRBV2	TRBD1	16	TRBJ2-1	.	TGTGCCAGCAGTGAAACGAAACAGGGGAGAGCCAATGAGCAGTTCTTC	CASSETKQGRANEQFF
TRBV15	.	12	TRBJ1-4	.	TGTGCCACCAGCAGAGATATAACAGAACTGTTTTTT	CATSRDITELFF
TRBV29-1	.	11	TRBJ1-1	.	TGCAGCGTTCTATCGCTCGGTGAAGCTTTCTTT	CSVLSLGEAFF
TRBV5-1	.	13	TRBJ2-3	.	TGCGCCTCAGGCAGGGTGGGCCTAGATACGCAGTATTTT	CASGRVGLDTQYF